A selection of T cell receptor beta chains follows, all from one sample in a study of T cell repertoires in cytomegalovirus infection. TCRdb processed the reads anew with MiXCR; each CDR3 protein has one entry. There are approximately 260,000 distinct CDR3 sequences in the sample; approximately 22% occur only once, and roughly a fifth lies in the top ten. Antigen specificity for these receptors is unknown. This specimen consisted of cultured PBMCs, obtained from culture after CMV antigen stimulation. All receptors come from a human donor in good health (CMV status not recorded). Some clones in this sample may be carry-over from other donors' samples. CDR3s include the opening cysteine and the closing phenylalanine or tryptophan. D genes are given only for firm matches. Only part of the rows carry a size: once, few, many, or a class if the clone is expanded.

CDR3: CASSLSGDAGGYTF
DNA: TGTGCCAGCAGCTTAAGCGGGGACGCAGGTGGCTACACCTTC
size: few
D: .
V: TRBV7-9
J: TRBJ1-2

CDR3: CSVESVDRRGTEAFF
DNA: TGCAGCGTTGAATCCGTGGACAGGAGGGGGACTGAAGCTTTCTTT
size: few
D: TRBD1
V: TRBV29-1
J: TRBJ1-1

CDR3: CASSQGTGARRETQYF
DNA: TGCGCCAGCAGCCAAGGTACAGGGGCCCGTAGGGAGACCCAGTACTTC
size: .
D: TRBD1
V: TRBV4-3
J: TRBJ2-5

CDR3: CASSYGGSGANVLTF
DNA: TGTGCCAGCAGTTATGGGGGCTCTGGGGCCAACGTCCTGACTTTC
size: few
D: .
V: TRBV6-1
J: TRBJ2-6

CDR3: CASSADSYGYTF
DNA: TGTGCCAGCAGTGCGGACAGTTATGGCTACACCTTC
size: .
D: .
V: TRBV6-4
J: TRBJ1-2

CDR3: CASSSGLAGYTDTQYF
DNA: TGTGCCAGCAGCTCGGGACTAGCGGGTTACACAGATACGCAGTATTTT
size: few
D: TRBD2
V: TRBV7-2
J: TRBJ2-3

CDR3: CASGIGQYNSPLHF
DNA: TGTGCCAGCGGAATAGGGCAGTATAATTCACCCCTCCACTTT
size: .
D: .
V: TRBV2
J: TRBJ1-6

CDR3: CASSKRYEQFF
DNA: TGTGCCAGCAGTAAGCGCTATGAGCAGTTCTTC
size: few
D: .
V: TRBV6-1
J: TRBJ2-1

CDR3: CASSIRANTEAFF
DNA: TGTGCCAGTAGTATCAGAGCGAACACTGAAGCTTTCTTT
size: few
D: .
V: TRBV19
J: TRBJ1-1

CDR3: CASSYLFQGGSDEQYF
DNA: TGTGCCAGCAGTTACCTATTCCAGGGAGGGTCAGACGAGCAGTACTTC
size: few
D: TRBD2
V: TRBV7-4
J: TRBJ2-7

CDR3: CASTGRRGGNYGYTF
DNA: TGTGCCAGCACCGGACGGAGAGGAGGGAACTATGGCTACACCTTC
size: many
D: .
V: TRBV11-1
J: TRBJ1-2

CDR3: CATCRDGGSYEQYF
DNA: TGTGCCACATGCCGGGACGGGGGCTCCTACGAGCAGTACTTC
size: many
D: .
V: TRBV2
J: TRBJ2-7

CDR3: CASSDFGEAFF
DNA: TGTGCCAGTTCGGACTTCGGTGAAGCTTTCTTT
size: few
D: .
V: TRBV19
J: TRBJ1-1

CDR3: CASGETLYGRAFAGELFF
DNA: TGTGCCAGCGGAGAAACACTGTACGGGAGGGCCTTTGCCGGGGAGCTGTTTTTT
size: .
D: TRBD2
V: TRBV6-2/TRBV6-3
J: TRBJ2-2

CDR3: CASSLTGTGGNEQFF
DNA: TGTGCCAGCAGCCTTACCGGGACAGGGGGCAATGAGCAGTTCTTC
size: .
D: TRBD1
V: TRBV7-3
J: TRBJ2-1

CDR3: CASRTGVEETQYF
DNA: TGTGCCAGCAGGACAGGGGTTGAAGAGACCCAGTACTTC
size: few
D: TRBD1
V: TRBV6-5
J: TRBJ2-5

CDR3: CASSLLREITDTQYF
DNA: TGTGCCAGCAGCTTATTGCGGGAGATCACAGATACGCAGTATTTT
size: many
D: TRBD2
V: TRBV7-2
J: TRBJ2-3

CDR3: CASSLEDRGFHEQYF
DNA: TGTGCCAGCAGCTTAGAGGACAGGGGATTCCACGAGCAGTACTTC
size: .
D: TRBD1
V: TRBV7-2
J: TRBJ2-7

CDR3: CASSPPGVVGSPLHF
DNA: TGTGCCAGCTCACCACCGGGGGTCGTGGGATCACCCCTCCACTTT
size: many
D: .
V: TRBV18
J: TRBJ1-6

CDR3: CASSSQGSISYGYTF
DNA: TGTGCCAGCAGCTCCCAGGGGTCGATCAGCTATGGCTACACCTTC
size: .
D: .
V: TRBV7-2
J: TRBJ1-2

CDR3: CASSLWGAGIQETQYF
DNA: TGTGCCAGCAGTTTATGGGGGGCAGGGATACAAGAGACCCAGTACTTC
size: few
D: .
V: TRBV12-3/TRBV12-4
J: TRBJ2-5

CDR3: CASSQPTSSYNEQFF
DNA: TGCGCCAGCAGCCAACCTACGAGCTCCTACAATGAGCAGTTCTTC
size: .
D: .
V: TRBV4-1
J: TRBJ2-1

CDR3: CASSDSFSGNTIYF
DNA: TGTGCCAGCAGTGACAGCTTCTCTGGAAACACCATATATTTT
size: few
D: .
V: TRBV12-3/TRBV12-4
J: TRBJ1-3

CDR3: CASSVRGTDYNEQFF
DNA: TGTGCCAGCAGCGTACGCGGGACTGATTACAATGAGCAGTTCTTC
size: .
D: .
V: TRBV9
J: TRBJ2-1

CDR3: CSVEDDRDYGYTF
DNA: TGCAGCGTTGAAGATGACAGGGACTATGGCTACACCTTC
size: .
D: TRBD1
V: TRBV29-1
J: TRBJ1-2

CDR3: CASSEQGRDTEAFF
DNA: TGTGCCAGCAGTGAGCAGGGGAGGGACACTGAAGCTTTCTTT
size: many
D: .
V: TRBV25-1
J: TRBJ1-1

CDR3: CASRLSGLANTGELFF
DNA: TGTGCCAGCAGATTGTCGGGACTAGCGAACACCGGGGAGCTGTTTTTT
size: .
D: TRBD2
V: TRBV12-3/TRBV12-4
J: TRBJ2-2

CDR3: CATSDLTSGGYEQFF
DNA: TGTGCCACCAGTGATTTAACCTCAGGGGGTTATGAGCAGTTCTTC
size: .
D: TRBD1
V: TRBV24-1
J: TRBJ2-1

CDR3: CASSFSVNEQFF
DNA: TGTGCCAGCAGTTTTAGTGTCAATGAGCAGTTCTTC
size: many
D: .
V: TRBV12-3/TRBV12-4
J: TRBJ2-1

CDR3: CASSLEAGTGELFF
DNA: TGCGCCAGCAGCTTGGAAGCCGGCACCGGGGAGCTGTTTTTT
size: .
D: .
V: TRBV5-1
J: TRBJ2-2

CDR3: CSVGANEQYF
DNA: TGCAGCGTTGGGGCCAACGAGCAGTACTTC
size: few
D: .
V: TRBV29-1
J: TRBJ2-7

CDR3: CASSLSGITKSEQYF
DNA: TGTGCCAGCAGCTTATCTGGAATAACCAAATCGGAGCAGTACTTC
size: .
D: .
V: TRBV5-4
J: TRBJ2-7

CDR3: CASSPDRTQETQYF
DNA: TGTGCCAGCAGCCCGGACAGGACGCAAGAGACCCAGTACTTC
size: .
D: TRBD1
V: TRBV11-3
J: TRBJ2-5

CDR3: CARRENRDLNEQFF
DNA: TGTGCCCGACGGGAGAACAGGGACCTCAATGAGCAGTTCTTC
size: .
D: .
V: TRBV19
J: TRBJ2-1

CDR3: CASSEPRVPSYEQYF
DNA: TGTGCCAGCAGTGAGCCAAGGGTCCCCTCCTACGAGCAGTACTTC
size: many
D: .
V: TRBV6-2/TRBV6-3
J: TRBJ2-7

CDR3: CASSRGLGELFF
DNA: TGTGCCAGCAGCCGAGGTCTCGGGGAGCTGTTTTTT
size: many
D: .
V: TRBV12-3/TRBV12-4
J: TRBJ2-2

CDR3: CASSLAGTYSTDTQYF
DNA: TGTGCCAGCAGCTTAGCTGGGACTTATAGCACAGATACGCAGTATTTT
size: few
D: .
V: TRBV7-9
J: TRBJ2-3

CDR3: CASGGYTEAFF
DNA: TGTGCCAGCGGGGGGTACACTGAAGCTTTCTTT
size: .
D: .
V: TRBV9
J: TRBJ1-1

CDR3: CASTGAPWAQHF
DNA: TGTGCCAGTACAGGGGCTCCCTGGGCCCAGCATTTT
size: .
D: .
V: TRBV19
J: TRBJ1-5

CDR3: CATSDRTDNSPLHF
DNA: TGTGCCACCAGTGATCGGACGGATAATTCACCCCTCCACTTT
size: .
D: .
V: TRBV24-1
J: TRBJ1-6

CDR3: CASSRGLAEINEQFF
DNA: TGTGCCAGCAGCCGGGGACTAGCGGAGATCAATGAGCAGTTCTTC
size: many
D: TRBD2
V: TRBV7-8
J: TRBJ2-1

CDR3: CAISESSGRDYYNEQFF
DNA: TGTGCCATCAGTGAGTCCAGTGGGCGGGACTACTACAATGAGCAGTTCTTC
size: .
D: TRBD2
V: TRBV10-3
J: TRBJ2-1

CDR3: CASSWTNTGELFF
DNA: TGTGCCAGCAGCTGGACAAACACCGGGGAGCTGTTTTTT
size: few
D: .
V: TRBV7-6
J: TRBJ2-2

CDR3: CASSSGLTEHEQFF
DNA: TGTGCCAGCAGTTCGGGACTTACGGAACATGAGCAGTTCTTC
size: few
D: .
V: TRBV12-3/TRBV12-4
J: TRBJ2-1

CDR3: CASSILSSYTEAFF
DNA: TGTGCCAGTAGTATTTTGAGTTCGTACACTGAAGCTTTCTTT
size: .
D: .
V: TRBV19
J: TRBJ1-1

CDR3: CASSLDALSTDTQYF
DNA: TGTGCCAGCAGCTTAGACGCCCTTAGCACAGATACGCAGTATTTT
size: many
D: .
V: TRBV7-9
J: TRBJ2-3

CDR3: CASSLRETAADTQYF
DNA: TGTGCCAGCAGCCTGCGGGAGACGGCCGCAGATACGCAGTATTTT
size: many
D: TRBD2
V: TRBV7-2
J: TRBJ2-3

CDR3: CSARKGLYNEQFF
DNA: TGCAGTGCTAGAAAGGGACTCTACAATGAGCAGTTCTTC
size: .
D: .
V: TRBV20-1
J: TRBJ2-1

CDR3: CASSPQTGLAGFNEQFF
DNA: TGTGCCAGCAGCCCCCAAACCGGACTAGCGGGGTTCAATGAGCAGTTCTTC
size: few
D: TRBD2
V: TRBV7-9
J: TRBJ2-1

CDR3: CASSLDFSSYNEQFF
DNA: TGTGCCAGCAGCTTAGACTTTAGCTCCTACAATGAGCAGTTCTTC
size: many
D: .
V: TRBV7-2
J: TRBJ2-1

CDR3: CASSYSTAGQVGTQYF
DNA: TGTGCCAGCAGTTACTCGACGGCAGGGCAGGTTGGGACCCAGTACTTC
size: few
D: .
V: TRBV6-5
J: TRBJ2-5

CDR3: CASSRTGVDNEQFF
DNA: TGTGCCAGCAGCCGAACGGGAGTTGACAATGAGCAGTTCTTC
size: few
D: .
V: TRBV7-9
J: TRBJ2-1

CDR3: CSVETRSQYF
DNA: TGCAGCGTTGAAACGAGGTCCCAGTACTTC
size: .
D: .
V: TRBV29-1
J: TRBJ2-5

CDR3: CSARAGGVTGELFF
DNA: TGCAGTGCTCGAGCGGGAGGGGTCACCGGGGAGCTGTTTTTT
size: .
D: TRBD2
V: TRBV20-1
J: TRBJ2-2